These 10 T cell receptor beta chains originate from one sample sequenced in a study of cytomegalovirus exposure and HLA in healthy donors. It was with 60 Vbeta and 13 Jbeta primers that the PCR ran. Libraries were prepared by immunoSEQ multiplex PCR; TCRdb keeps only in-frame clonotypes and omits some of them. The sample shows nearly 100,000 clones, roughly three quarters of them seen only once. Material for sequencing was PBMCs. All receptors derive from a woman in her sixties or seventies in good health and CMV-seropositive.

Turning to this clone: The same CDR3 is also encoded by other DNA sequences in this sample. This chain uses TRBV28 with TRBJ1-2; maybe TRBD1 (6 bases). The V end lost 5 bases, the J end lost 4 bases, and 14 bases lay between the germline ends. From germline, CDR1 is MDHEN and CDR2 SYDVKM. The CDR3 runs to 14 residues. The CDR3 nucleotides read TGTGCCAGCAGTATCCGACAGGAGTTCTATGGCTACACCTTC. As protein: CASSIRQEFYGYTF.

With respect to this clone: Germline and junction disagree at one end, which may indicate a read error. The rearrangement links TRBV7-9 to TRBJ2-3, with D possibly matching TRBD2 (5 bases). Germline values: CDR1 SEHNR, CDR2 FQNEAQ (reference sequence). This CDR3 spans 13 amino acids. CDR3 residues: CSSSGVTADTQYF. The CDR3 DNA follows: TGTTCCAGCAGCGGTGTCACGGCAGATACGCAGTATTTT.

This rearrangement joins TRBV6-1 to TRBJ2-5, with a weak D call TRBD2 (5 bases). Germline V gene sequence: CDR1 MNHNS, CDR2 SASEGT. The CDR3 totals 14 residues. Trimming left V 7 bases short and J 2 bases short, with 14 bases between. The CDR3 here is CASTRVPLQETQYF. CDR3 sequence (DNA): TGTGCCAGCACGAGGGTCCCCTTGCAAGAGACCCAGTACTTC.

This clone was detected ten times or more. The rearrangement uses TRBV7-9 and TRBJ1-4, with 9 bases lining up with TRBD1. V shed 4 bases, J shed 7 bases, and the junction held 7 bases outside the gene matches. The CDR3 length is 15 residues. Per the germline V gene, CDR1 is SEHNR and CDR2 is FQNEAQ (reference sequence). The CDR3 DNA reads TGTGCCAGCAGCTACTCCGGGACAGGGCGTGAAAAACTGTTTTTT. Residues: CASSYSGTGREKLFF.

The chain uses TRBV7-2 and TRBJ1-4; 7 nucleotides line up with TRBD1. This CDR3 has 15 amino acids. CDR1 is SGHTA and CDR2 is FQGNSA in the germline V gene. J was trimmed by 8 bases and V by 5 bases; bases with no gene match: 11. The CDR3 DNA follows: TGTGCCAGCAGCCCCCAGGGGGGATTTGGCGAAAAACTGTTTTTT. Translated, it gives CASSPQGGFGEKLFF.

V and J are TRBV4-1 and TRBJ2-1, with 7 positions matching TRBD2. This CDR3 spans 16 amino acids. The germline V gene encodes CDR1 MGHRA and CDR2 YSYEKL. The J segment lost 6 bases and the V segment lost 4 bases, leaving 12 bases of the junction unmatched. CDR3 loop: CASSPLKEGLPNEQFF. As DNA, the CDR3 is TGCGCCAGCAGCCCTCTTAAAGAGGGACTACCCAATGAGCAGTTCTTC.

The chain recombines TRBV21-1 with TRBJ1-2. TRBV21-1 is reported as a pseudogene. The CDR3 has 14 amino acids. The CDR3 reads CASRSGTVNYGYTF. Here the CDR3 DNA reads TGTGCCAGCAGATCCGGGACTGTCAACTATGGCTACACCTTC.

The V call is TRBV10-3, the J call TRBJ2-5, with D perhaps matching TRBD1 (5 bases). Near its end, the DNA agrees better with TRBJ2-7, so the J call may be wrong. Per the germline V gene, CDR1 is ENHRY and CDR2 is SYGVKD. The CDR3 has 15 amino acids. The CDR3 region has the DNA TGTGCCATCAGTGAGCCGGACACGAACTCCTACGAGCAGTACTTC. It specifies CAISEPDTNSYEQYF.

This clone has just a few counts. The rearrangement uses TRBV6-6 and TRBJ1-2, with D unclear. Trimming cost V 7 bases and J 8 bases, with 11 bases left between them. This CDR3 has 11 residues. CDR1 is MNHNY, CDR2 SVGAGI, per germline (reference sequence). CDR3 amino acids: CASTMARGYTF. CDR3 DNA sequence: TGTGCCAGCACCATGGCCCGAGGCTACACCTTC.

This rearrangement joins TRBV30 to TRBJ1-5; TRBD1 matches 7 bases. This CDR3 contains 15 residues. Germline CDR1 GTSNPN, CDR2 SVGIG (reference sequence). V shed 0 bases, J shed 7 bases, and the junction held 9 bases outside the gene matches. The CDR3 region has the DNA TGTGCCTGGAGTGTGAGAGACAGGGATGACCAGCCCCAGCATTTT. Protein product: CAWSVRDRDDQPQHF.